This T cell receptor (beta chain) was recorded in a study of cytomegalovirus exposure and HLA in healthy donors. The protocol was immunoSEQ multiplex PCR, while the TCRdb copy is restricted to in-frame clones and leaves out a portion. The repertoire holds 150,000 or so clones, with nearly 90% as singletons. The CDR3 covers 15 residues. The V gene lost 1 base and the J gene lost 2 bases, with 10 bases spanning the gap. Per germline, CDR1 SGHTA and CDR2 FQGNSA. The chain joins TRBV7-2 to TRBJ2-3; D might be TRBD1 (6 bases). Sequenced material: PBMCs. The sequence was obtained from a woman younger than 35 in good health and CMV-seropositive. The CDR3 DNA follows: TGTGCCAGCAGCTTAGAAGGACAGTTCACAGATACGCAGTATTTT. It codes for CASSLEGQFTDTQYF.